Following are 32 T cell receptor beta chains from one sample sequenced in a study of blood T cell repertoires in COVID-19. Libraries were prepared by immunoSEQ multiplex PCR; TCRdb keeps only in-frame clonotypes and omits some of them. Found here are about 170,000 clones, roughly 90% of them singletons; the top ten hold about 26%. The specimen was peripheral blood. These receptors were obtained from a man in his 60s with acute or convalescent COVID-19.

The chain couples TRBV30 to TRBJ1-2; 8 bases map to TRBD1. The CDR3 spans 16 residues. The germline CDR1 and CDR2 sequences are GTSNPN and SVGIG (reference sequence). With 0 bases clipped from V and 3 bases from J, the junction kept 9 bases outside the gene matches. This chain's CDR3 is CAWSVGRGRPHYGYTF. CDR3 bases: TGTGCCTGGAGTGTAGGCAGGGGGCGGCCGCACTATGGCTACACCTTC.

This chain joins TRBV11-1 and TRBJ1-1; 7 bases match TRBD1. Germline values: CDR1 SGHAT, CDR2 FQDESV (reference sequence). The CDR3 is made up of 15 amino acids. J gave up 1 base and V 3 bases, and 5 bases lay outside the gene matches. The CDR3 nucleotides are TGTGCCAGCAGCTTCACAGGGGATGGGAACACTGAAGCTTTCTTT. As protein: CASSFTGDGNTEAFF.

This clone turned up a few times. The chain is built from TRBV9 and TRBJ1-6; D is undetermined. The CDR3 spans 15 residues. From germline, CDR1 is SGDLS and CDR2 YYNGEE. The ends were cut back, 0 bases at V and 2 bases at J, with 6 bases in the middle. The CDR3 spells CASSVGGAYNSPLHF. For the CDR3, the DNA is TGTGCCAGCAGCGTAGGCGGGGCCTATAATTCACCCCTCCACTTT.

The CDR3 loop reads CASSQWTGKETQYF. CDR3 bases: TGCGCCAGCAGCCAATGGACAGGGAAGGAGACCCAGTACTTC. The chain joins TRBV5-1 to TRBJ2-5; 8 nucleotides align to TRBD1. The CDR3 has 14 amino acids. J was trimmed by 5 bases and V by 4 bases; bases with no gene match: 7. Germline V lookup: CDR1 SGHRS, CDR2 YFSETQ.

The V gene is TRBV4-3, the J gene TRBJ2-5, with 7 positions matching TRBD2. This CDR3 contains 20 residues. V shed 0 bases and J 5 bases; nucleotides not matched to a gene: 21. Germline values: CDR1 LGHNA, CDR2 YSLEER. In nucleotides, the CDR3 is TGCGCCAGCAGCCAAGATACCGCCGGGGTAGCGGGTTTGGGACGGGAGACCCAGTACTTC. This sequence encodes CASSQDTAGVAGLGRETQYF.

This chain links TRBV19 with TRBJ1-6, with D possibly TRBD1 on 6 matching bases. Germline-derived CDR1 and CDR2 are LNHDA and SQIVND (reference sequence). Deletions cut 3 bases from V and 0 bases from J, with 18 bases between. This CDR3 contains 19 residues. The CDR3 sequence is CASSIRRGQGSSYNSPLHF. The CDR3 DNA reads TGTGCCAGTAGTATTCGCCGAGGGCAGGGGAGCTCCTATAATTCACCCCTCCACTTT.

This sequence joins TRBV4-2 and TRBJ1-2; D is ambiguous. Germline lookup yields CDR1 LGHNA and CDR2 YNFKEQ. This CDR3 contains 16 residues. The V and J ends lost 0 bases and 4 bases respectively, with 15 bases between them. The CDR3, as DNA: TGTGCCAGCAGCCAAGATAAGAGCCTATCGGTCTATGGCTACACCTTC. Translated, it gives CASSQDKSLSVYGYTF.

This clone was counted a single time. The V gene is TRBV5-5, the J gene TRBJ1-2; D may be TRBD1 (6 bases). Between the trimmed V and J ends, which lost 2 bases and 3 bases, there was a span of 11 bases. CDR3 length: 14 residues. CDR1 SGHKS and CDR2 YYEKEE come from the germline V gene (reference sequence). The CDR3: CASSFSSGDYGYTF. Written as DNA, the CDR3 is TGTGCCAGCAGCTTTTCTTCAGGGGACTATGGCTACACCTTC. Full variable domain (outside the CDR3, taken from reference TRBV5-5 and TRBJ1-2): DAGVTQSPTHLIKTRGQQVTLRCSPISGHKSVSWYQQVLGQGPQFIFQYYEKEERGRGNFPDRFSARQFPNYSSELNVNALLLGDSALYLCASSFSSGDYGYTFGSGTRLTVV.

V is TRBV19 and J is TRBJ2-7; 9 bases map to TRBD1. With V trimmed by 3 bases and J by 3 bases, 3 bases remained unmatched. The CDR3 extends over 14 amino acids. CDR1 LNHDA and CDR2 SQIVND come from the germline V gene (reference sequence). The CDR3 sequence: CASSIRDRVYEQYF. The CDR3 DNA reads TGTGCCAGTAGTATTCGGGACAGGGTCTACGAGCAGTACTTC.

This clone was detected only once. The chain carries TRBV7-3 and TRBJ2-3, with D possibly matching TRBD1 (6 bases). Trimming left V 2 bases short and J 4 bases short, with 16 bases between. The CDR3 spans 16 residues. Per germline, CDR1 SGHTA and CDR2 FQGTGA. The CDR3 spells CASSLLGAGHSDTQYF. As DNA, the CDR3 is TGTGCCAGCAGCTTATTGGGGGCCGGCCACTCAGATACGCAGTATTTT.

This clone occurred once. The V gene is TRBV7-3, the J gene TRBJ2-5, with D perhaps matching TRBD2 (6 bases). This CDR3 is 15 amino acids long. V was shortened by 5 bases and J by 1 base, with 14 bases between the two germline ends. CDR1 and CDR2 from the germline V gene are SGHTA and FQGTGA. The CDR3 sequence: CASSQGGRGQETQYF. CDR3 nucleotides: TGTGCCAGCAGCCAGGGAGGAAGAGGCCAAGAGACCCAGTACTTC.

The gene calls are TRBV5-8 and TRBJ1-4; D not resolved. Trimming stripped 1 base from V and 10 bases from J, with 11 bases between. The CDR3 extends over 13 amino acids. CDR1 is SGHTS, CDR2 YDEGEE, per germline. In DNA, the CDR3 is TGTGCCAGCAGCTTGCGGGAGCAGAGAAAACTGTTTTTT. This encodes CASSLREQRKLFF.

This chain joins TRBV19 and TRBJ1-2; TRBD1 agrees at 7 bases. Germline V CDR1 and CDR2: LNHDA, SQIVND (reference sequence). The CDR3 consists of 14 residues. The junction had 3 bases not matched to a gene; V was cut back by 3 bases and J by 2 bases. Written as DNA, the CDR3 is TGTGCCAGTAGTATCGAGACAGGGAACTATGGCTACACCTTC. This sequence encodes CASSIETGNYGYTF.

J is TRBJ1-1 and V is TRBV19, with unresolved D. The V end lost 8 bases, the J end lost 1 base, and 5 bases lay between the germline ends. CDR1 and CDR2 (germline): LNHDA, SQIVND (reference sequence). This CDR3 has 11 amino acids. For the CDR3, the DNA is TGTGCCAGTTTCAGGAACACTGAAGCTTTCTTT. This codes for CASFRNTEAFF.

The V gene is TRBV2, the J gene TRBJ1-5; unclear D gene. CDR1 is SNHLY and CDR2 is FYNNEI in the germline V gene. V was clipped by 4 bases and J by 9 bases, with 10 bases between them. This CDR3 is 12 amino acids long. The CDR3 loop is CASSAAAGPQHF. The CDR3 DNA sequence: TGTGCCAGCAGTGCGGCTGCGGGGCCCCAGCATTTT.

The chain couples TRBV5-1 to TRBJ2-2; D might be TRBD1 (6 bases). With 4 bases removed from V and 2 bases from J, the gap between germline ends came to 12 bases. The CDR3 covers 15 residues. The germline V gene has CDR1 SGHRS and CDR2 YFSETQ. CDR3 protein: CASSINRVNTGELFF. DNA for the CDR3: TGCGCCAGCAGCATCAACAGGGTTAACACCGGGGAGCTGTTTTTT.

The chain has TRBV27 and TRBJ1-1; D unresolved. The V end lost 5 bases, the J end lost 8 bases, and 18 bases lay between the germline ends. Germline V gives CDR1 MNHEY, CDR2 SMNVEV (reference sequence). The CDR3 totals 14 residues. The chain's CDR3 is CASSAQGLPHEAFF. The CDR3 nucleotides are TGTGCCAGCAGTGCACAAGGACTTCCACACGAAGCTTTCTTT.

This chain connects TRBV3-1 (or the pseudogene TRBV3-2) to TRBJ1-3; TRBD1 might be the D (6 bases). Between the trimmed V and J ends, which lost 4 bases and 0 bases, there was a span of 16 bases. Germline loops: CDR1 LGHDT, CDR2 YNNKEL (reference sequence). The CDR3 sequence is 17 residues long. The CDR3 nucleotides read TGTGCCAGCAGCCGACGCGGGGGCCAGGTCTCTGGAAACACCATATATTTT. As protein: CASSRRGGQVSGNTIYF.

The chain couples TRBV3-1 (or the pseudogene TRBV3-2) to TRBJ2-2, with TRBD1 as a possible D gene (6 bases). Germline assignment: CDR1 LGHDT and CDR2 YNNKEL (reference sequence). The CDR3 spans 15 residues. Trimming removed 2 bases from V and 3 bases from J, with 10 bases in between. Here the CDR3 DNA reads TGTGCCAGCAGCCAAAGGGGGTGGGACACCGGGGAGCTGTTTTTT. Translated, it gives CASSQRGWDTGELFF.

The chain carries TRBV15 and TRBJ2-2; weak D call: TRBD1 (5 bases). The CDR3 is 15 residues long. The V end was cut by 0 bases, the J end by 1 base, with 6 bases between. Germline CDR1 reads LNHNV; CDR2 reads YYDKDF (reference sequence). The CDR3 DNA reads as TGTGCCACCAGCAGAGACAGGGAGAACACCGGGGAGCTGTTTTTT. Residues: CATSRDRENTGELFF.

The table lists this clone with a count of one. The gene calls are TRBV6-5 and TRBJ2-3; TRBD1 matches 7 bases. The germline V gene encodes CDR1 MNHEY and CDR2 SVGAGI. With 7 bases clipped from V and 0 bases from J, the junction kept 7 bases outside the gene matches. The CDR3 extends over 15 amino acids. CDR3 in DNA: TGTGCCAGCACCCGGGACAGAACTAGCACAGATACGCAGTATTTT. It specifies CASTRDRTSTDTQYF.

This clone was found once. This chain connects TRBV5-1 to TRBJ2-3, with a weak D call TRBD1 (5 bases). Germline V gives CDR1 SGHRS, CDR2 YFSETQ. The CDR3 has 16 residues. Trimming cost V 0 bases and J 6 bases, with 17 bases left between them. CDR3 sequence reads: CASSLGQGAMADTQYF. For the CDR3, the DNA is TGCGCCAGCAGCTTGGGGCAGGGCGCGATGGCGGATACGCAGTATTTT.

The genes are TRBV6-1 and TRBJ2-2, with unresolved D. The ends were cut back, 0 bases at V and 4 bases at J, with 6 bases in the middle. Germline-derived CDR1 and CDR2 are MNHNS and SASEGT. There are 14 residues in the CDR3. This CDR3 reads CASSEAWSTGELFF. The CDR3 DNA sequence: TGTGCCAGCAGTGAAGCATGGAGCACCGGGGAGCTGTTTTTT.

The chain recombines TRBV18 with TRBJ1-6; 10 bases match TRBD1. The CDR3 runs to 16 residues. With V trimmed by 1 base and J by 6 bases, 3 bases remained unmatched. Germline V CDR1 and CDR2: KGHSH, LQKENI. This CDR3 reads CASSPRQGASNSPLHF. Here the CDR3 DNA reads TGTGCCAGCTCACCACGACAGGGGGCGAGTAATTCACCCCTCCACTTT.

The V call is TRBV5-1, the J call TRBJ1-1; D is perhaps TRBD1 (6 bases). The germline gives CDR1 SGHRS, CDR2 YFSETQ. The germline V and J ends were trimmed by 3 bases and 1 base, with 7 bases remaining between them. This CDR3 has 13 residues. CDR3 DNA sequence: TGCGCCAGCAGCTCGACAGGGAACACTGAAGCTTTCTTT. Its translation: CASSSTGNTEAFF.

The CDR3 DNA sequence: TGTGCCAGCAAGGGACAGGCTAATGAAAAACTGTTTTTT. Translating it yields CASKGQANEKLFF. The chain links TRBV2 to TRBJ1-4; 8 nucleotides align to TRBD1. The germline V gene has CDR1 SNHLY and CDR2 FYNNEI. V dropped 7 bases and J dropped 3; count of bases not matched to a gene: 1. This CDR3 is built from 13 residues.

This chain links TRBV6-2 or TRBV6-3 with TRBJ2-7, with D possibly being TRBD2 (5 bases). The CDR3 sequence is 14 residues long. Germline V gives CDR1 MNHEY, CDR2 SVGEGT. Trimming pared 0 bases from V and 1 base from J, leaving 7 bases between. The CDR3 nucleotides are TGTGCCAGCAGTTACTCGCGAGGGTCCTACGAGCAGTACGTC. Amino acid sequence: CASSYSRGSYEQYV.

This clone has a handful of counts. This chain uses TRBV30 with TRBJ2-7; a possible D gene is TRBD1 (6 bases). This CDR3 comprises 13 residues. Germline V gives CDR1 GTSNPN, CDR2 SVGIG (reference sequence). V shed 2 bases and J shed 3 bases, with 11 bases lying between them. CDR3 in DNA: TGTGCCTGGAGTACAGGGCAGTACTACGAGCAGTACTTC. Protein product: CAWSTGQYYEQYF.

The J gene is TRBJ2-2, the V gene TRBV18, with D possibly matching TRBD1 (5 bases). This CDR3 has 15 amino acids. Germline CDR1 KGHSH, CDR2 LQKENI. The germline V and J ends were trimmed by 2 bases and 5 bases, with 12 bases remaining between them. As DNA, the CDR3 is TGTGCCAGCTCACCATCCCCGACAGTAACCGGGGAGCTGTTTTTT. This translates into CASSPSPTVTGELFF.

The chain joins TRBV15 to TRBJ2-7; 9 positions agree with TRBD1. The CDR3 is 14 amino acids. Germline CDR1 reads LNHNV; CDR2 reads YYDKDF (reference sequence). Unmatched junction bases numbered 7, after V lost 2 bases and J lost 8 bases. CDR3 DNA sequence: TGTGCCACCAGCAGACTTGGACAGGGGTTTAAGCAGTACTTC. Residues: CATSRLGQGFKQYF.

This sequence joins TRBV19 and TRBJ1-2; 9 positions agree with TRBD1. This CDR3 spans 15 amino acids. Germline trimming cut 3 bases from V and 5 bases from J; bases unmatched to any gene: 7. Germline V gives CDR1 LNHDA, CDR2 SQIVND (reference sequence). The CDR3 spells CASSMNRGRGYGYTF. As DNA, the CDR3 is TGTGCCAGTAGTATGAACAGGGGGCGAGGTTATGGCTACACCTTC. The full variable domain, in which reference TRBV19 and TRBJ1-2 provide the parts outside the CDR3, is DGGITQSPKYLFRKEGQNVTLSCEQNLNHDAMYWYRQDPGQGLRLIYYSQIVNDFQKGDIAEGYSVSREKKESFPLTVTSAQKNPTAFYLCASSMNRGRGYGYTFGSGTRLTVV.

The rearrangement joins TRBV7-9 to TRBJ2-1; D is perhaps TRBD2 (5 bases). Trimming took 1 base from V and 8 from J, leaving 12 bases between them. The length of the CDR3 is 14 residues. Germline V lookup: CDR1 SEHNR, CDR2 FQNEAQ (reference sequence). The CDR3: CASSLGPTSDEQFF. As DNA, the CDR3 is TGTGCCAGCAGCTTAGGGCCCACTAGTGATGAGCAGTTCTTC.